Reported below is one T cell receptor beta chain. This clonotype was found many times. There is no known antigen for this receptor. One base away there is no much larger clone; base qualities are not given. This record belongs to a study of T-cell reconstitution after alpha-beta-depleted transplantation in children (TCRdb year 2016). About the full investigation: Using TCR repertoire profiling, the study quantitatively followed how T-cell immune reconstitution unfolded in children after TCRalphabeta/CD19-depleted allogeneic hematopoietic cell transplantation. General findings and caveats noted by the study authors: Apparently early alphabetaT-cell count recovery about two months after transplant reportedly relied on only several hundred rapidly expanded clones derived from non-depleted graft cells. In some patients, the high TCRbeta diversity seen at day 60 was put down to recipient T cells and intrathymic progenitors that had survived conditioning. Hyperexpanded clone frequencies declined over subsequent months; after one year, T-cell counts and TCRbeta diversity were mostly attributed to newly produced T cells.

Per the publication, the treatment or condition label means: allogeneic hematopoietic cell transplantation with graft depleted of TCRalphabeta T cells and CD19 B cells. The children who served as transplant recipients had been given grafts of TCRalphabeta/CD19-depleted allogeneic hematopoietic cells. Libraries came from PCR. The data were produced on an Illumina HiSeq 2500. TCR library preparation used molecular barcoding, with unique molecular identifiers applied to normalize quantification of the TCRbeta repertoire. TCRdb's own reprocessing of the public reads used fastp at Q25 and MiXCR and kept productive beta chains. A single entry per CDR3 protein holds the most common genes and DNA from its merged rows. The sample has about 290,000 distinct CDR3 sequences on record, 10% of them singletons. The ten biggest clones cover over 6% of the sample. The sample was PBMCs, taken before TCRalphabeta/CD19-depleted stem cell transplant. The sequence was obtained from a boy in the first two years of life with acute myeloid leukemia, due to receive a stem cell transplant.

The DNA reads as follows: TGCGCCAGCAGCTTGGACGGGGGGGCCGGGAAGACCCAGTACTTC. Its protein product is CASSLDGGAGKTQYF. The rearrangement combines TRBV5-1 with TRBJ2-5, with 8 bases aligning to TRBD2. CDR1 SGHRS and CDR2 YFSETQ were looked up in the germline V gene. V trim: 0 bases; J trim: 6 bases; unmatched bases: 7. From its cysteine to its phenylalanine, the CDR3 spans 15 amino acids. CDR3 DNA only is kept here, 45 bases in frame from base 1. This CDR3, with the reference TRBV5-1 and TRBJ2-5 proteins standing in past its ends, gives the full variable domain KAGVTQTPRYLIKTRGQQVTLSCSPISGHRSVSWYQQTPGQGLQFLFEYFSETQRNKGNFPGRFSGRQFSNSRSEMNVSTLELGDSALYLCASSLDGGAGKTQYFGPGTRLLVL.